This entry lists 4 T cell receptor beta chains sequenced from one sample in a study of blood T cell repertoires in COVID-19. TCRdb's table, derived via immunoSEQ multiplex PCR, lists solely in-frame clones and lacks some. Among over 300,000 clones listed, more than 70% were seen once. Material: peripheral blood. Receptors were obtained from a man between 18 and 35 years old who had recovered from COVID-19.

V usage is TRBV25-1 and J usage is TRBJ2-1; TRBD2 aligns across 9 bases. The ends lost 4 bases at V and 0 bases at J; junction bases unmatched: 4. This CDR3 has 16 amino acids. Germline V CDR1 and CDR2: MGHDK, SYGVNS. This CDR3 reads CASSALTSGSYNEQFF. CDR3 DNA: TGTGCCAGCAGTGCCCTGACTAGCGGCTCCTACAATGAGCAGTTCTTC.

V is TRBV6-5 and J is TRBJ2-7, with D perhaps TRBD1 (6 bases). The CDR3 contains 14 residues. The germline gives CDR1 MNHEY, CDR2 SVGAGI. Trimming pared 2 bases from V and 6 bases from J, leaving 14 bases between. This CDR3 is CASSYRFTGTEQYF. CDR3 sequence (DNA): TGTGCCAGCAGTTACCGGTTTACAGGGACCGAGCAGTACTTC.

CDR3 sequence: CASLPMGGPVGELFF. CDR3 sequence (DNA): TGTGCCAGCCTTCCCATGGGCGGGCCCGTCGGGGAGCTGTTTTTT. The genes are TRBV6-5 and TRBJ2-2, with D perhaps TRBD2 (5 bases). The V gene's germline CDR1 is MNHEY and CDR2 SVGAGI. V lost 8 bases, J lost 7 bases, and 20 bases lay in between. The CDR3 totals 15 residues.

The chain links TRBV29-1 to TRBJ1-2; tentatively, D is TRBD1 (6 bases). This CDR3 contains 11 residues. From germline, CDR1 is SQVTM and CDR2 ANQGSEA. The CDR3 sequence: CLGQTNYGYTF. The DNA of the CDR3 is TGCCTAGGACAGACTAACTATGGCTACACCTTC.